Presented here are 31 T cell receptor beta chains from one specimen sequenced in a study of Tregs in tolerant kidney transplant recipients. The method was immunoSEQ multiplex PCR; TCRdb's version includes in-frame clones alone and lacks a portion of them. Here the sample spans fewer than 45,000 clones, 95% being singletons. What these receptors recognize is not known. Sequences were obtained from Tregs from blood cultured with allogeneic cells. Receptors were obtained from a human donor in good health.

This clone was picked up one time. This chain joins TRBV7-9 and TRBJ2-7, with 9 bases lining up with TRBD2. Germline V CDR1 and CDR2: SEHNR, FQNEAQ (reference sequence). This CDR3 is built from 17 residues. Trimming at V came to 0 bases and at J to 2 bases, leaving 8 bases not matched to a gene. The CDR3 sequence: CASSLARSLAGTYEQYF. CDR3 nucleotide sequence: TGTGCCAGCAGCTTAGCTCGGTCGCTAGCGGGGACCTACGAGCAGTACTTC.

This rearrangement joins TRBV13 to TRBJ1-1, with TRBD1 matching 8 bases. The germline gives CDR1 PRHDT, CDR2 FYEKMQ (reference sequence). The V segment lost 3 bases and the J segment 3 bases; nucleotides outside the gene matches: 6. This CDR3 has 15 amino acids. CDR3 DNA sequence: TGTGCCAGCAGCTTGGAGACAGGGGAAGACACTGAAGCTTTCTTT. It codes for CASSLETGEDTEAFF.

The rearrangement uses TRBV4-1 and TRBJ2-1, with D uncertain. Trimming removed 4 bases at V and 0 bases at J, with 7 bases between. Looked up from germline, CDR1 is MGHRA and CDR2 is YSYEKL. The CDR3 extends over 14 amino acids. The CDR3 protein is CASSRAYSYNEQFF. CDR3 bases: TGCGCCAGCAGCCGGGCCTACTCCTACAATGAGCAGTTCTTC.

The rearrangement uses TRBV6-5 and TRBJ2-7, with TRBD1 identical over 8 bases. Germline CDR1 reads MNHEY; CDR2 reads SVGAGI. V shed 2 bases, J shed 5 bases, and the junction held 5 bases outside the gene matches. The CDR3 runs to 14 residues. DNA for the CDR3: TGTGCCAGCAGTTACAGCAGGGGGCGAAACGAGCAGTACTTC. Protein product: CASSYSRGRNEQYF.

The chain links TRBV7-2 to TRBJ2-7, with 9 bases identical to TRBD1. The V segment lost 5 bases and the J segment 6 bases; nucleotides outside the gene matches: 8. The CDR3 is 14 residues long. Per the germline V gene, CDR1 is SGHTA and CDR2 is FQGNSA. The CDR3 here is CASSAGTGFREQYF. The DNA of the CDR3 is TGTGCCAGCAGCGCCGGGACAGGGTTTCGCGAGCAGTACTTC.

The CDR3 DNA sequence: TGCGCCAGCAGCTTAGTGGGGAACTATGGCTACACCTTC. Its protein is CASSLVGNYGYTF. This chain connects TRBV5-1 to TRBJ1-2; D remains unclear. Germline CDR1 and CDR2: SGHRS and YFSETQ. Trimming removed 2 bases from V and 2 bases from J, with 7 bases in between. There are 13 residues in the CDR3.

This sequence joins TRBV15 and TRBJ2-1; D gene ambiguous. CDR1 LNHNV and CDR2 YYDKDF come from the germline V gene (reference sequence). This CDR3 is built from 15 residues. Trimming shortened V by 3 bases and J by 0 bases, and 9 bases separated the two germline ends. CDR3 protein: CATSSSFGSYNEQFF. The CDR3 nucleotides read TGTGCCACCAGCAGCAGTTTTGGCTCCTACAATGAGCAGTTCTTC.

The chain combines TRBV7-2 with TRBJ2-1, with D tentatively TRBD1 (6 bases). Germline CDR1 and CDR2: SGHTA and FQGNSA. The CDR3 totals 12 residues. The germline V and J ends were trimmed by 5 bases and 8 bases, with 10 bases remaining between them. DNA for the CDR3: TGTGCCAGCAGCCTCACAGGGTATGAGCAGTTCTTC. Its translation is CASSLTGYEQFF.

The chain links TRBV19 to TRBJ1-5, with D tentatively TRBD1 (6 bases). The CDR3 has 15 amino acids. CDR1 and CDR2 (germline): LNHDA, SQIVND (reference sequence). V shed 4 bases and J shed 2 bases, with 12 bases lying between them. CDR3 nucleotide sequence: TGTGCCAGTAGTAGCTCAGGGGAGGGCAATCAGCCCCAGCATTTT. Translation: CASSSSGEGNQPQHF.

The rearrangement joins TRBV15 to TRBJ2-1, with 14 bases identical to TRBD2. Trimming removed 5 bases from V and 5 bases from J; junction bases left unmatched: 8. CDR3 length equals 17 residues. Germline values: CDR1 LNHNV, CDR2 YYDKDF (reference sequence). CDR3 DNA: TGTGCCACCAGCCGACTAGCGGGAGGGCAGATGGACAATGAGCAGTTCTTC. It translates to CATSRLAGGQMDNEQFF.

The J gene is TRBJ2-7, the V gene TRBV18; 7 bases are a match to TRBD1. This CDR3 has 13 amino acids. Germline values: CDR1 KGHSH, CDR2 LQKENI. Trimming removed 3 bases from V and 4 bases from J; junction bases left unmatched: 3. For the CDR3, the DNA is TGTGCCAGCTCACCCAAACAGGGGTACGAGCAGTACTTC. Amino acid sequence: CASSPKQGYEQYF. The full variable domain, its missing parts supplied by reference TRBV18 and TRBJ2-7, is NAGVMQNPRHLVRRRGQEARLRCSPMKGHSHVYWYRQLPEEGLKFMVYLQKENIIDESGMPKERFSAEFPKEGPSILRIQQVVRGDSAAYFCASSPKQGYEQYFGPGTRLTVT.

The V and J genes are TRBV5-3 and TRBJ1-2; D is uncertain. TRBV5-3 is annotated as an ORF whose role is uncertain. The CDR3 sequence is 14 residues long. Between the trimmed V and J ends, which lost 0 bases and 6 bases, there was a span of 12 bases. The CDR3 DNA reads as TGTGCCAGAAGCTTGGGATCGATCGGGAATGGCTACACCTTC. It encodes CARSLGSIGNGYTF.

This clone was seen once. The chain combines TRBV7-8 with TRBJ1-1; D is uncertain. V was pared by 2 bases and J by 3 bases, with 7 bases between. The CDR3 is 13 amino acids. Per germline, CDR1 SGHVS and CDR2 FQNEAQ. The CDR3 is CASSLSGHTEAFF. CDR3 sequence (DNA): TGTGCCAGCAGCTTAAGCGGTCACACTGAAGCTTTCTTT.

V usage is TRBV15 and J usage is TRBJ1-4; D is perhaps TRBD1 (6 bases). Germline CDR1 is LNHNV and CDR2 is YYDKDF (reference sequence). The CDR3 is 16 residues long. Trimming removed 0 bases at V and 6 bases at J, with 14 bases between. The CDR3 DNA reads TGTGCCACCAGCAGAGATCTGTGGGGGGCAGATGAAAAACTGTTTTTT. Amino acids: CATSRDLWGADEKLFF.

Here the CDR3 DNA reads TGTGCCACCAGCGACAGGGGCTATGGCTACACCTTC. As protein: CATSDRGYGYTF. The chain couples TRBV15 to TRBJ1-2; 8 bases align to TRBD1. This CDR3 comprises 12 residues. Unmatched junction bases numbered 0, after V lost 5 bases and J lost 4 bases. From germline, CDR1 is LNHNV and CDR2 YYDKDF (reference sequence).

The genes are TRBV5-4 and TRBJ1-6; no definite D call. The CDR3 consists of 17 residues. V gave up 2 bases and J gave up 1 base, with 13 bases separating them. CDR1 SGHNT and CDR2 YYREEE come from the germline V gene (reference sequence). DNA for the CDR3: TGTGCCAGCAGCTTATATGGGAGGATGTCCTATAATTCACCCCTCCACTTT. This encodes CASSLYGRMSYNSPLHF.

J is TRBJ1-1 and V is TRBV7-9, with D possibly being TRBD1 (6 bases). This CDR3 is built from 13 residues. V shed 4 bases and J shed 3 bases, with 9 bases lying between them. Germline V gene lookup returns CDR1 SEHNR and CDR2 FQNEAQ (reference sequence). CDR3 DNA: TGTGCCAGCAGCTCACAGGGCGACACTGAAGCTTTCTTT. Protein: CASSSQGDTEAFF.

This chain uses TRBV5-1 with TRBJ1-4; 7 bases map to TRBD1. After removal of 4 bases from V and 3 bases from J, the junction contained 9 bases not matched to a gene. Germline CDR1 reads SGHRS; CDR2 reads YFSETQ. The CDR3 sequence is 16 residues long. CDR3 protein: CASSKTVQGANEKLFF. The CDR3 DNA follows: TGCGCCAGCAGCAAAACGGTCCAGGGGGCTAATGAAAAACTGTTTTTT.

This chain joins TRBV6-1 and TRBJ1-1, with D unclear. Looked up from germline, CDR1 is MNHNS and CDR2 is SASEGT. There are 15 residues in the CDR3. V was cut by 0 bases and J by 5 bases, with 13 bases left in between. The CDR3 sequence: CASSEAATSGTEAFF. The DNA of the CDR3 is TGTGCCAGCAGTGAAGCGGCGACGTCTGGGACTGAAGCTTTCTTT.

This sequence joins TRBV6-5 and TRBJ1-3; TRBD1 matches 7 bases. The V gene end was trimmed by 2 bases and the J gene end by 0 bases; junction bases not matched to a gene: 4. This CDR3 spans 16 amino acids. The germline V gene has CDR1 MNHEY and CDR2 SVGAGI. The chain's CDR3 is CASSYEGASSGNTIYF. For the CDR3, the DNA is TGTGCCAGCAGTTACGAGGGGGCAAGCTCTGGAAACACCATATATTTT.

The rearrangement links TRBV25-1 to TRBJ1-1, with 9 bases fitting TRBD1. Germline V lookup: CDR1 MGHDK, CDR2 SYGVNS. With 0 bases clipped from V and 5 bases from J, the junction kept 7 bases outside the gene matches. There are 16 residues in the CDR3. The CDR3 nucleotides are TGTGCCAGCAGTGAATATATCGGACAGGGGACTACTGAAGCTTTCTTT. Its translation: CASSEYIGQGTTEAFF.

V gene TRBV5-1 combines with J gene TRBJ2-7; TRBD1 is a possible D gene (6 bases). Germline V gives CDR1 SGHRS, CDR2 YFSETQ. V was trimmed by 0 bases and J by 3 bases, leaving 13 bases between them. The CDR3 sequence is 15 residues long. This CDR3 reads CASSLETGIYYEQYF. The CDR3 bases are TGCGCCAGCAGCTTGGAAACAGGGATTTACTACGAGCAGTACTTC.

The J gene is TRBJ2-7, the V gene TRBV5-4, with D possibly TRBD2 on 7 matching bases. Trimming took 0 bases from V and 5 from J, leaving 15 bases between them. CDR3 length: 15 residues. The germline V gene encodes CDR1 SGHNT and CDR2 YYREEE (reference sequence). Here the CDR3 reads CASSLVARGRNEQYF. The CDR3 DNA sequence: TGTGCCAGCAGCTTGGTGGCGCGGGGGCGCAACGAGCAGTACTTC.

The rearrangement links TRBV7-9 to TRBJ1-4; TRBD1 matches at 8 bases. This CDR3 has 15 amino acids. Germline trimming cut 1 base from V and 6 bases from J; bases unmatched to any gene: 4. CDR1 SEHNR and CDR2 FQNEAQ come from the germline V gene (reference sequence). CDR3 protein: CASSLGDRWDEKLFF. The CDR3 DNA sequence: TGTGCCAGCAGCTTAGGGGACAGGTGGGATGAAAAACTGTTTTTT.

This rearrangement joins TRBV2 to TRBJ2-7, with 8 bases that match TRBD2. The J segment lost 7 bases and the V segment lost 4 bases, leaving 9 bases of the junction unmatched. The CDR3 runs 14 residues. The germline V gene encodes CDR1 SNHLY and CDR2 FYNNEI. The CDR3: CASSVERELHEQYF. DNA for the CDR3: TGTGCCAGCAGTGTCGAGCGGGAGCTTCATGAGCAGTACTTC.

The V gene is TRBV5-1, the J gene TRBJ2-5; D remains ambiguous. V shed 0 bases and J shed 4 bases, with 4 bases lying between them. Germline CDR1 is SGHRS and CDR2 is YFSETQ. The CDR3 extends over 12 amino acids. CDR3 residues: CASSLARETQYF. CDR3 coding DNA: TGCGCCAGCAGCTTGGCCCGAGAGACCCAGTACTTC.

The chain employs TRBV10-3 and TRBJ2-5; D might be TRBD1 (6 bases). Germline V gene lookup returns CDR1 ENHRY and CDR2 SYGVKD. Trimming shortened V by 0 bases and J by 5 bases, and 10 bases separated the two germline ends. CDR3 length: 14 residues. The CDR3 sequence is CAISESQGRETQYF. CDR3 sequence (DNA): TGTGCCATCAGTGAGTCACAGGGACGGGAGACCCAGTACTTC.

The chain carries TRBV10-3 and TRBJ1-5; 12 bases line up with TRBD1. The CDR3 length is 17 residues. CDR1 is ENHRY and CDR2 is SYGVKD in the germline V gene. J lost 1 base, V lost 7 bases, and 8 bases had no gene match. Here the CDR3 reads CAITRDRGPESNQPQHF. The CDR3 coding sequence is TGTGCCATCACCAGGGACAGGGGGCCAGAGAGCAATCAGCCCCAGCATTTT.

The chain joins TRBV30 to TRBJ2-7; the match to TRBD1 covers 11 bases. This CDR3 is built from 15 residues. CDR1 and CDR2 from the germline V gene are GTSNPN and SVGIG (reference sequence). Germline trimming cut 2 bases from V and 9 bases from J; bases unmatched to any gene: 12. CDR3 protein: CAWSPPGQGGLRQYF. The CDR3 region has the DNA TGTGCCTGGAGTCCACCGGGACAGGGGGGTCTACGGCAGTACTTC.

The J gene is TRBJ1-5, the V gene TRBV18; maybe TRBD1 (6 bases). CDR3 length: 13 residues. Germline loops: CDR1 KGHSH, CDR2 LQKENI. Trimming took off 4 bases at V and 5 bases at J, with 9 bases between the two ends. CDR3 nucleotide sequence: TGTGCCAGCTCACGGGACACCGATCAGCCCCAGCATTTT. Its protein product is CASSRDTDQPQHF.

The chain links TRBV11-2 to TRBJ2-3, with TRBD1 as a possible D gene (6 bases). Trimming removed 6 bases at V and 1 base at J, with 8 bases between. The germline V gene encodes CDR1 SGHAT and CDR2 FQNNGV. The CDR3 runs to 13 residues. CDR3 nucleotide sequence: TGTGCCAGCAGGGCAGGGGGCACAGATACGCAGTATTTT. Protein sequence: CASRAGGTDTQYF.